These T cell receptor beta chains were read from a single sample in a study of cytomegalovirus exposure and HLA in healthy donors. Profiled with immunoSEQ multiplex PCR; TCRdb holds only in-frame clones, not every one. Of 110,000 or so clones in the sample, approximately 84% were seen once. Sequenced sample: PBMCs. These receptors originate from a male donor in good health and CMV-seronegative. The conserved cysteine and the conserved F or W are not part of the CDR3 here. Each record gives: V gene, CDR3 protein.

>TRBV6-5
ASSLDYPYNEQF
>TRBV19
ASSIQSGTEAF
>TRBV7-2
ASRRDYDTGELF
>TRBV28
ASSSGQVTDTQY
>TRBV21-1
ASPKKRKKSNFYNEQF
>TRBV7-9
ASSFSGHEQY
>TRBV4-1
ASSPGRGTSGRQETQY
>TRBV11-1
ASSLGAGGFETQY
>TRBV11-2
ASSLDWAGGYTDTQY
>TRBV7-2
ASSLGLAREQY
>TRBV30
AHDRGTYGYT
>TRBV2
ASSGDGTDTQY
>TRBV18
ASSPGQLDTEAF
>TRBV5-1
ASSLVRDHRGFTYNEQF
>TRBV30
AWIPRVYNEQF
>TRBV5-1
ASSPDRGSLGEQF
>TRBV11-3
ASSLKALGGHGELF
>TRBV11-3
ASSSPQETQY
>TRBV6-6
ASSYLAGDYNEQF
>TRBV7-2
ASSVGLPGWGYT
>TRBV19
ASRRTSGSYEQY
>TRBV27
ASSILAGGPPDTQY
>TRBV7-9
ASSDRTGYGYT
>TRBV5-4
ASSVASGRKNEQF